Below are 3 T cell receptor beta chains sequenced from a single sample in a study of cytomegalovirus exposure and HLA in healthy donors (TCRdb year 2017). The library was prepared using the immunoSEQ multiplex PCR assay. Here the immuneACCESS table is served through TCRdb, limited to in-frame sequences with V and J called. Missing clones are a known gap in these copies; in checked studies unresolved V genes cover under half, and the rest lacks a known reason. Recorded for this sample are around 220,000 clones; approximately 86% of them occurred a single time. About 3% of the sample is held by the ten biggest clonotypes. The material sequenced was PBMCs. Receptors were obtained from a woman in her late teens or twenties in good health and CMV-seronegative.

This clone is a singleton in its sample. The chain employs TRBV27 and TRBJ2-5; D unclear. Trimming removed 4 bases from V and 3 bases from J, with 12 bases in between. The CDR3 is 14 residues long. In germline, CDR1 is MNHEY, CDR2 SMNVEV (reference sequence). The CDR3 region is CASSSLRHKETQYF. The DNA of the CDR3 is TGTGCCAGCAGTTCTCTCCGACATAAAGAGACCCAGTACTTC.

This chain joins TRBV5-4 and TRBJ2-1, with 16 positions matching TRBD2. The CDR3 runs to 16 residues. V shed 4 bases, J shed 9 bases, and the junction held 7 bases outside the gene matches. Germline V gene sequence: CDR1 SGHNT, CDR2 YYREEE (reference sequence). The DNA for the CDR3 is TGTGCCAGCAGCCGGGAGGGACTAGCGGGAGGGGTTGAGCAGTTCTTC. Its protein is CASSREGLAGGVEQFF.

The CDR3, as DNA: TGTGCCAGCAGCTTAGGCGTTAGCGGGAGGAAGTATTTT. Translation gives CASSLGVSGRKYF. This chain connects TRBV7-2 to TRBJ2-3; 10 bases line up with TRBD2. Germline CDR1 and CDR2: SGHTA and FQGNSA. The CDR3 is 13 residues long. Germline trimming cut 1 base from V and 13 bases from J; bases unmatched to any gene: 5.